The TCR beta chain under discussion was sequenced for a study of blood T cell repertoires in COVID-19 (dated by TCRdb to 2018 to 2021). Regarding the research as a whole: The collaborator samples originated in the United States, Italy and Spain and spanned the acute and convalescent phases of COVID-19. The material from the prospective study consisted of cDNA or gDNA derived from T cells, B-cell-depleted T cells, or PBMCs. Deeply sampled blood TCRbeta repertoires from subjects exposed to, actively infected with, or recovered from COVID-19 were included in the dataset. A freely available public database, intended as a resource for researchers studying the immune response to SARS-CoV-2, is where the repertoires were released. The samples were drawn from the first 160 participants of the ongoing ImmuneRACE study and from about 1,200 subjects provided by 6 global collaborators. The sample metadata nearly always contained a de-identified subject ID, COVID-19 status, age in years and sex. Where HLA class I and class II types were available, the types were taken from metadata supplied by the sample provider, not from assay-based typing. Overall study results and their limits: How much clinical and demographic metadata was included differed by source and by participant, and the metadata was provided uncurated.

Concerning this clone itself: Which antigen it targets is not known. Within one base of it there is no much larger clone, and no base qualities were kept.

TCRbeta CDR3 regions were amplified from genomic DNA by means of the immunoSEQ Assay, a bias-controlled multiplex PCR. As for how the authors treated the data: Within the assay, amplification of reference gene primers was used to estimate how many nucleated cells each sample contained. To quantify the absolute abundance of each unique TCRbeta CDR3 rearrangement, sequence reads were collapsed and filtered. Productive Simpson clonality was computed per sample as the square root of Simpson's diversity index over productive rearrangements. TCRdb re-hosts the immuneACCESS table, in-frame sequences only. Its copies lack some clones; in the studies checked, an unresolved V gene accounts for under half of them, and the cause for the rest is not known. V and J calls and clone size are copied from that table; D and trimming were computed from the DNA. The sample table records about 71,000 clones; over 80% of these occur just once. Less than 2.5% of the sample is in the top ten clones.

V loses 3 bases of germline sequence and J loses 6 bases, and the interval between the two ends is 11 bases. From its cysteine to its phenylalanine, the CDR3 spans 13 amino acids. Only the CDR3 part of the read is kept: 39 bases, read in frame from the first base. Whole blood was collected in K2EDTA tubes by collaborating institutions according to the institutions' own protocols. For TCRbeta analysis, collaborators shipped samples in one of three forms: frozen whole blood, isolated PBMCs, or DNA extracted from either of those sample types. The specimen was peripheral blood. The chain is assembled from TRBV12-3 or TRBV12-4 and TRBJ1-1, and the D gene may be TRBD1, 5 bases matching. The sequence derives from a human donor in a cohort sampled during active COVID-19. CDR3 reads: CASSFRVLAEAFF. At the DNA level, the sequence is TGTGCCAGCAGTTTCAGGGTTTTAGCTGAAGCTTTCTTT.